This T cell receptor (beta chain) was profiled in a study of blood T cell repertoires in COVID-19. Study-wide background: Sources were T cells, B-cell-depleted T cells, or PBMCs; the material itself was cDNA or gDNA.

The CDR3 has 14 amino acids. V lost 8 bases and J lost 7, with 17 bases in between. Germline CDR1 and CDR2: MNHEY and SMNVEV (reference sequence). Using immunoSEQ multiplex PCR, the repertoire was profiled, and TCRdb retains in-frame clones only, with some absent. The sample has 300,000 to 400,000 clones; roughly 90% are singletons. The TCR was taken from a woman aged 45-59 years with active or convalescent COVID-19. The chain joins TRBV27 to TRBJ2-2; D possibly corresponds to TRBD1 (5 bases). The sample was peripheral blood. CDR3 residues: CASQRRVAGGELFF. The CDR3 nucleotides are TGTGCCAGCCAACGCAGGGTAGCAGGCGGGGAGCTGTTTTTT.